The 29 T cell receptor beta chains listed next were all sequenced from one sample in a study of shared clonotypes between healthy human individuals. The table came from immunoSEQ multiplex PCR; TCRdb's copy has only in-frame clones and leaves some out. The sample carries approximately 2,300,000 clones, about 90% recorded once. The sample taken for sequencing was naive CD4+ T cells from PBMCs. The subset denotes: CD45RA+ positively selected. The source of these receptors is a man in his late teens or twenties in good health. Some clones in this sample may be carry-over from other donors' samples.

Remarks on this clone: The junction departs from the called germline gene at one end, perhaps through a read error. CDR3: CTSSLDRVRTF. For the CDR3, the DNA is TGTACCAGCAGCTTAGACAGGGTGAGAACCTTC. This sequence joins TRBV5-4 and TRBJ1-2; 7 positions match TRBD1. The germline V gene encodes CDR1 SGHNT and CDR2 YYREEE (reference sequence). The CDR3 is 11 amino acids.

In the case of this clone: Other DNA sequences in the same sample also yield this CDR3. The genes are TRBV6-1 and TRBJ2-5; no firm D call. The CDR3 has 11 residues. Germline V gene sequence: CDR1 MNHNS, CDR2 SASEGT. V dropped 6 bases and J dropped 4 bases, with 6 bases sitting between them. The CDR3 bases are TGTGCCAGCAGCCTGGGAGAGACCCAGTACTTC. It yields the protein CASSLGETQYF.

In regard to this clone: The same CDR3 arises from other DNA sequences in this sample as well. This chain joins TRBV5-5 and TRBJ1-2; D gene uncertain. V was clipped by 4 bases and J by 2 bases, with 9 bases between them. Germline V CDR1 and CDR2: SGHKS, YYEKEE (reference sequence). CDR3 length equals 13 residues. CDR3 DNA sequence: TGTGCCAGCAGCCTAACAGCGAACTATGGCTACACCTTC. Amino acids: CASSLTANYGYTF. Together with reference TRBV5-5 and TRBJ1-2, the CDR3 gives the full variable domain: DAGVTQSPTHLIKTRGQQVTLRCSPISGHKSVSWYQQVLGQGPQFIFQYYEKEERGRGNFPDRFSARQFPNYSSELNVNALLLGDSALYLCASSLTANYGYTFGSGTRLTVV.

The chain is built from TRBV7-6 and TRBJ2-1, with TRBD2 as a possible D gene (6 bases). CDR1 SGHVS and CDR2 FNYEAQ come from the germline V gene. The V gene lost 4 bases and the J gene lost 5 bases, with 15 bases spanning the gap. The CDR3 spans 15 residues. CDR3 region: CASSYSGRANNEQFF. The CDR3, as DNA: TGTGCCAGCAGCTATAGCGGAAGAGCGAACAATGAGCAGTTCTTC.

The J gene is TRBJ1-3, the V gene TRBV19, with unresolved D. Trimming took 3 bases from V and 2 from J, leaving 8 bases between them. There are 14 residues in the CDR3. From germline, CDR1 is LNHDA and CDR2 SQIVND (reference sequence). This chain's CDR3 is CASSMLAAGNTIYF. DNA for the CDR3: TGTGCCAGTAGTATGTTGGCAGCTGGAAACACCATATATTTT.

This chain joins TRBV12-5 and TRBJ1-1; D gene unclear. This CDR3 is built from 13 residues. V was pared by 0 bases and J by 1 base, with 3 bases between. CDR1 is LGHNT, CDR2 FRNRAP, per germline. The CDR3 nucleotides are TGTGCTAGTGGTTTGGTACCGAACACTGAAGCTTTCTTT. Translation gives CASGLVPNTEAFF.

The chain uses TRBV7-9 and TRBJ2-2; 8 bases are a match to TRBD2. The CDR3 contains 16 residues. Looked up from germline, CDR1 is SEHNR and CDR2 is FQNEAQ (reference sequence). Germline trimming cut 3 bases from V and 2 bases from J; bases unmatched to any gene: 5. CDR3 coding DNA: TGTGCCAGCAGCTTTTCGGTAGCGGGAAACACCGGGGAGCTGTTTTTT. Residues: CASSFSVAGNTGELFF.

This chain uses TRBV13 with TRBJ2-1; TRBD2 agrees at 12 bases. After removal of 2 bases from V and 3 bases from J, the junction contained 11 bases not matched to a gene. The CDR3 runs to 19 residues. Germline V gives CDR1 PRHDT, CDR2 FYEKMQ (reference sequence). CDR3 sequence: CASSLRLAGGPDYYNEQFF. CDR3 sequence (DNA): TGTGCCAGCAGCTTACGGCTAGCGGGAGGGCCAGACTACTACAATGAGCAGTTCTTC.

J is TRBJ2-1 and V is TRBV7-3; 9 bases agree with TRBD2. V was clipped by 5 bases and J by 7 bases; unmatched bases: 12. The CDR3 sequence is 16 residues long. The germline gives CDR1 SGHTA, CDR2 FQGTGA. The CDR3: CASSPDSGSVMNEQFF. Written as DNA, the CDR3 is TGTGCCAGCAGCCCTGATAGCGGGAGTGTAATGAATGAGCAGTTCTTC.

The V call is TRBV7-6, the J call TRBJ2-3, with TRBD2 matching over 9 bases. The CDR3 has 15 residues. The J segment lost 6 bases and the V segment lost 1 base, leaving 5 bases of the junction unmatched. Per the germline V gene, CDR1 is SGHVS and CDR2 is FNYEAQ. CDR3 residues: CASSLVGGRADTQYF. CDR3 nucleotide sequence: TGTGCCAGCAGCTTAGTAGGCGGGAGGGCCGATACGCAGTATTTT.

The rearrangement joins TRBV7-9 to TRBJ2-7; unclear D gene. The CDR3 has 13 residues. V lost 0 bases and J lost 1, with 4 bases in between. CDR1 and CDR2 (germline): SEHNR, FQNEAQ (reference sequence). The CDR3 loop reads CASSLAVSYEQYF. CDR3 bases: TGTGCCAGCAGCTTAGCGGTTTCCTACGAGCAGTACTTC.

In this sample, this clone turned up once. The rearrangement uses TRBV7-9 and TRBJ2-7; 13 positions agree with TRBD2. This CDR3 is built from 16 residues. Germline CDR1 is SEHNR and CDR2 is FQNEAQ (reference sequence). Germline trimming cut 5 bases from V and 7 bases from J; bases unmatched to any gene: 11. CDR3 nucleotides: TGTGCCAGCAGCCCCCGGACTAGCGGGAGCGTAGGAGAGCAGTACTTC. It specifies CASSPRTSGSVGEQYF.

This clone turned up a few times. The CDR3 reads CASKLGDTEAFF. In DNA, the CDR3 is TGTGCCAGCAAATTGGGGGACACTGAAGCTTTCTTT. This rearrangement joins TRBV7-9 to TRBJ1-1; D perhaps matches TRBD1 (5 bases). The CDR3 length is 12 residues. CDR1 and CDR2 (germline): SEHNR, FQNEAQ (reference sequence). Trimming took 7 bases from V and 3 from J, leaving 9 bases between them.

V is TRBV9 and J is TRBJ2-3; D call uncertain. Germline loops: CDR1 SGDLS, CDR2 YYNGEE. Trimming took off 3 bases at V and 0 bases at J, with 11 bases between the two ends. This CDR3 has 15 amino acids. The CDR3 coding sequence is TGTGCCAGCAGCGCCCGTTCTACTAGCACAGATACGCAGTATTTT. Residues: CASSARSTSTDTQYF.

This rearrangement joins TRBV19 to TRBJ1-1; D is undetermined. Trimming stripped 7 bases from V and 4 bases from J, with 16 bases between. The germline V gene encodes CDR1 LNHDA and CDR2 SQIVND (reference sequence). CDR3 length: 14 amino acids. This CDR3 reads CASKDGLGGTEAFF. In nucleotides, the CDR3 is TGTGCCAGTAAGGACGGCCTTGGAGGCACTGAAGCTTTCTTT.

This sequence joins TRBV10-3 and TRBJ2-5; maybe TRBD1 (6 bases). The V gene lost 6 bases and the J gene lost 5 bases, with 19 bases spanning the gap. The CDR3 is 15 residues long. CDR1 ENHRY and CDR2 SYGVKD come from the germline V gene. The CDR3 nucleotides read TGTGCCATCAGAGGCCCAGGGGCTGAATTGGAGACCCAGTACTTC. Protein product: CAIRGPGAELETQYF.

The J gene is TRBJ2-7, the V gene TRBV7-2, with 12 bases that match TRBD1. This CDR3 has 15 amino acids. Germline V gene data show CDR1 as SGHTA and CDR2 as FQGNSA. The J segment lost 7 bases and the V segment lost 4 bases, leaving 8 bases of the junction unmatched. CDR3 DNA sequence: TGTGCCAGCAGCTACCCGGGACAGGGGGCGGGTGAGCAGTACTTC. It codes for CASSYPGQGAGEQYF.

The chain couples TRBV29-1 to TRBJ2-7; D possibly corresponds to TRBD1 (6 bases). The CDR3 consists of 14 residues. Germline assignment: CDR1 SQVTM and CDR2 ANQGSEA. V was trimmed by 6 bases and J by 4 bases, leaving 19 bases between them. CDR3 DNA sequence: TGCAGCGTGGGGGCGGTTAAGATAATATACGAGCAGTACTTC. Encoded protein: CSVGAVKIIYEQYF.

The V and J genes are TRBV7-2 and TRBJ2-7, with 11 bases lining up with TRBD2. The germline gives CDR1 SGHTA, CDR2 FQGNSA. The V segment lost 4 bases and the J segment 6 bases; nucleotides outside the gene matches: 14. CDR3 length: 17 amino acids. CDR3 loop: CASSSFHVSGRALEQYF. The CDR3 DNA follows: TGTGCCAGCAGCTCCTTCCACGTTAGCGGGAGGGCCCTCGAGCAGTACTTC.

The J gene is TRBJ1-2, the V gene TRBV4-2; D gene unclear. Trimming removed 1 base from V and 0 bases from J, with 9 bases in between. CDR3 length equals 15 residues. Germline V lookup: CDR1 LGHNA, CDR2 YNFKEQ. The CDR3 is CASSQVWQTNYGYTF. The CDR3 DNA follows: TGTGCCAGCAGCCAAGTTTGGCAGACTAACTATGGCTACACCTTC.

The CDR3 DNA reads as TGCGCCAGCAAAGGACTAGCGGGGTCCTACAATGAGCAGTTCTTC. This encodes CASKGLAGSYNEQFF. The chain uses TRBV5-1 and TRBJ2-1; TRBD2 matches 12 bases. The CDR3 is 15 amino acids. V was pared by 6 bases and J by 1 base, with 2 bases of the junction left unmatched. Germline CDR1 SGHRS, CDR2 YFSETQ.

On this clone: Other DNA sequences of this sample code for an identical CDR3. This chain links TRBV28 with TRBJ2-5, with 7 bases aligning to TRBD1. Germline V gene lookup returns CDR1 MDHEN and CDR2 SYDVKM. Trimming at V came to 6 bases and at J to 1 base, leaving 8 bases not matched to a gene. This CDR3 spans 15 amino acids. CDR3 protein: CASSSGGGGQETQYF. The CDR3 bases are TGTGCCAGCAGCTCAGGGGGTGGCGGCCAAGAGACCCAGTACTTC. Based on the CDR3 plus reference TRBV28 and TRBJ2-5, the full variable domain is DVKVTQSSRYLVKRTGEKVFLECVQDMDHENMFWYRQDPGLGLRLIYFSYDVKMKEKGDIPEGYSVSREKKERFSLILESASTNQTSMYLCASSSGGGGQETQYFGPGTRLLVL.

This clone appeared a few times. This sequence joins TRBV6-5 and TRBJ1-2; maybe TRBD1 (6 bases). Germline CDR1 MNHEY, CDR2 SVGAGI. The CDR3 contains 14 residues. Trimming took off 6 bases at V and 4 bases at J, with 15 bases between the two ends. CDR3 amino acids: CASRKPTGSYGYTF. CDR3 DNA: TGTGCCAGCAGGAAACCGACAGGAAGCTATGGCTACACCTTC.

V usage is TRBV2 and J usage is TRBJ1-2, with D perhaps matching TRBD1 (6 bases). Germline assignment: CDR1 SNHLY and CDR2 FYNNEI. This CDR3 has 14 amino acids. The V end lost 6 bases, the J end lost 7 bases, and 18 bases lay between the germline ends. The CDR3 sequence is CASRGLGQVFGYTF. The CDR3 region has the DNA TGTGCCAGCAGGGGGTTGGGACAAGTATTTGGCTACACCTTC. The full variable domain, rest sourced from reference TRBV2 and TRBJ1-2, is EPEVTQTPSHQVTQMGQEVILRCVPISNHLYFYWYRQILGQKVEFLVSFYNNEISEKSEIFDDQFSVERPDGSNFTLKIRSTKLEDSAMYFCASRGLGQVFGYTFGSGTRLTVV.

The chain couples TRBV5-8 to TRBJ2-3; TRBD2 agrees at 7 bases. The CDR3 has 15 residues. Trimming cost V 2 bases and J 4 bases; bases outside gene matches: 7. CDR1 is SGHTS, CDR2 YDEGEE, per germline. The CDR3 protein is CASSFNGRRADTQYF. As DNA, the CDR3 is TGTGCCAGCAGCTTTAACGGGAGGAGGGCAGATACGCAGTATTTT.

Concerning this clone: The identical CDR3 is also encoded by other nucleotide sequences in the sample. The rearrangement joins TRBV2 to TRBJ2-5; no firm D call. This CDR3 is 11 amino acids long. V lost 6 bases to trimming and J lost 3 bases, with 5 bases between them. Germline CDR1 reads SNHLY; CDR2 reads FYNNEI. The CDR3 coding sequence is TGTGCCAGCAGGGTCGAAGAGACCCAGTACTTC. Encoded protein: CASRVEETQYF. The variable domain in full, with the rest retrieved from reference TRBV2 and TRBJ2-5, is EPEVTQTPSHQVTQMGQEVILRCVPISNHLYFYWYRQILGQKVEFLVSFYNNEISEKSEIFDDQFSVERPDGSNFTLKIRSTKLEDSAMYFCASRVEETQYFGPGTRLLVL.

CDR3 DNA sequence: TGTGCCAGCTCACCCGAGGGAAGCTGGCAGTACTTC. Translated, it gives CASSPEGSWQYF. This chain joins TRBV18 and TRBJ2-7, with D tentatively TRBD2 (5 bases). This CDR3 is 12 amino acids long. CDR1 and CDR2 from the germline V gene are KGHSH and LQKENI. Trimming removed 3 bases at V and 9 bases at J, with 12 bases between.

V gene TRBV2 combines with J gene TRBJ2-1; tentatively, D is TRBD1 (5 bases). V dropped 3 bases and J dropped 0 bases, with 9 bases sitting between them. This CDR3 has 15 residues. Germline CDR1 SNHLY, CDR2 FYNNEI. CDR3 DNA sequence: TGTGCCAGCAGTGATACAGGCCTCTCCTACAATGAGCAGTTCTTC. Translating gives CASSDTGLSYNEQFF. Together with reference TRBV2 and TRBJ2-1, the CDR3 gives the full variable domain: EPEVTQTPSHQVTQMGQEVILRCVPISNHLYFYWYRQILGQKVEFLVSFYNNEISEKSEIFDDQFSVERPDGSNFTLKIRSTKLEDSAMYFCASSDTGLSYNEQFFGPGTRLTVL.

This clone was counted a single time. This chain joins TRBV28 and TRBJ2-3; 13 bases are a match to TRBD2. The J segment lost 1 base and the V segment lost 8 bases, leaving 12 bases of the junction unmatched. The CDR3 is 18 residues long. Per the germline V gene, CDR1 is MDHEN and CDR2 is SYDVKM. CDR3 sequence: CASHVGTSGKLGTDTQYF. CDR3 nucleotides: TGTGCCAGCCACGTGGGGACTAGCGGGAAACTTGGCACAGATACGCAGTATTTT.